These 20 T cell receptor beta chains share one sample of origin, sequenced in a study of shared clonotypes between healthy human individuals. Clones were read by immunoSEQ multiplex PCR, and TCRdb kept only the in-frame ones, dropping some. The sample has around 700,000 clones, approximately 79% seen once. Sequencing input: memory CD4+ T cells sorted from blood. The subset: CD45RA-negative fraction. The receptors were sampled from a woman in her thirties in good health.

The gene calls are TRBV5-1 and TRBJ2-7; 7 bases line up with TRBD1. Trimming removed 2 bases from V and 2 bases from J; junction bases left unmatched: 4. The CDR3 consists of 14 residues. CDR1 and CDR2 from the germline V gene are SGHRS and YFSETQ. CDR3 residues: CASSLGDSTYEQYF. In nucleotides, the CDR3 is TGCGCCAGCAGCTTAGGGGACAGTACCTACGAGCAGTACTTC. The full variable domain, completed using reference TRBV5-1 and TRBJ2-7, is KAGVTQTPRYLIKTRGQQVTLSCSPISGHRSVSWYQQTPGQGLQFLFEYFSETQRNKGNFPGRFSGRQFSNSRSEMNVSTLELGDSALYLCASSLGDSTYEQYFGPGTRLTVT.

There are a few counts of this clone. The chain uses TRBV6-1 and TRBJ1-5; weak D call: TRBD1 (5 bases). V dropped 3 bases and J dropped 7 bases, with 13 bases sitting between them. Germline loops: CDR1 MNHNS, CDR2 SASEGT. The CDR3 sequence is 14 residues long. In nucleotides, the CDR3 is TGTGCCAGCAGTGAGCAGCTGGGGGGACAGCCCCAGCATTTT. The encoded protein is CASSEQLGGQPQHF.

This clone came up once. Here the CDR3 DNA reads TGTGCCAGCAGCTTATTGGACGGGGTTGAAGCTTTCTTT. Translated: CASSLLDGVEAFF. V and J are TRBV7-9 and TRBJ1-1, with no clear D. This CDR3 spans 13 amino acids. V dropped 2 bases and J dropped 7 bases, with 11 bases sitting between them. Germline CDR1 is SEHNR and CDR2 is FQNEAQ (reference sequence). The entire variable domain, with the rest obtained from reference TRBV7-9 and TRBJ1-1, is as follows: DTGVSQNPRHKITKRGQNVTFRCDPISEHNRLYWYRQTLGQGPEFLTYFQNEAQLEKSRLLSDRFSAERPKGSFSTLEIQRTEQGDSAMYLCASSLLDGVEAFFGQGTRLTVV.

This rearrangement joins TRBV28 to TRBJ1-5, with D unresolved. This CDR3 is 13 amino acids long. The germline V gene encodes CDR1 MDHEN and CDR2 SYDVKM. V lost 2 bases to trimming and J lost 7 bases, with 9 bases between them. The CDR3 loop reads CASSLVSGQPQHF. The CDR3, as DNA: TGTGCCAGCAGTTTAGTTTCGGGGCAGCCCCAGCATTTT.

V usage is TRBV2 and J usage is TRBJ1-4; possibly TRBD1 for D (6 bases). The CDR3 covers 13 residues. CDR1 SNHLY and CDR2 FYNNEI come from the germline V gene. V was trimmed by 4 bases and J by 5 bases, leaving 8 bases between them. The CDR3: CASSGQENEKLFF. DNA of the CDR3: TGTGCCAGCAGTGGACAGGAAAATGAAAAACTGTTTTTT.

Comments on this clone: This sample also contains other DNA sequences that code for the same CDR3. V and J are TRBV2 and TRBJ1-5; D gene unclear. V was cut by 6 bases and J by 0 bases, with 6 bases left in between. CDR3 size: 13 residues. Germline V gene sequence: CDR1 SNHLY, CDR2 FYNNEI. CDR3 protein: CASRDYSNQPQHF. In DNA form, the CDR3 reads TGTGCCAGCAGAGACTATAGCAATCAGCCCCAGCATTTT. Using reference TRBV2 and TRBJ1-5 for the parts outside the CDR3, the full variable domain is EPEVTQTPSHQVTQMGQEVILRCVPISNHLYFYWYRQILGQKVEFLVSFYNNEISEKSEIFDDQFSVERPDGSNFTLKIRSTKLEDSAMYFCASRDYSNQPQHFGDGTRLSIL.

The chain joins TRBV19 to TRBJ1-2, with a tentative D call TRBD1 (5 bases). The CDR3 is made up of 13 amino acids. Trimming took off 7 bases at V and 9 bases at J, with 18 bases between the two ends. Germline CDR1 is LNHDA and CDR2 is SQIVND (reference sequence). The CDR3 here is CASTIGQGGSYTF. DNA for the CDR3: TGTGCCAGTACCATCGGACAAGGCGGTAGCTACACCTTC.

This sequence joins TRBV29-1 and TRBJ1-5; possible D gene TRBD1, 5 bases. The V gene lost 6 bases and the J gene lost 7 bases, with 16 bases spanning the gap. CDR3 length: 13 amino acids. Germline CDR1 reads SQVTM; CDR2 reads ANQGSEA. The CDR3 protein is CSVHAGGSQPQHF. The CDR3 bases are TGCAGCGTCCACGCGGGGGGTTCCCAGCCCCAGCATTTT. The variable domain in full, with the rest retrieved from reference TRBV29-1 and TRBJ1-5, is SAVISQKPSRDICQRGTSLTIQCQVDSQVTMMFWYRQQPGQSLTLIATANQGSEATYESGFVIDKFPISRPNLTFSTLTVSNMSPEDSSIYLCSVHAGGSQPQHFGDGTRLSIL.

The chain carries TRBV28 and TRBJ1-2, with a possible D match to TRBD1 (6 bases). The germline gives CDR1 MDHEN, CDR2 SYDVKM. The V end was cut by 3 bases, the J end by 8 bases, with 22 bases between. The CDR3 contains 16 residues. The CDR3 here is CASSLEQGQVVRGYTF. In DNA form, the CDR3 reads TGTGCCAGCAGTTTGGAACAGGGTCAAGTAGTTCGGGGCTACACCTTC.

The rearrangement joins TRBV27 to TRBJ1-4; D remains unclear. The CDR3 is made up of 14 amino acids. Trimming shortened V by 5 bases and J by 3 bases, and 10 bases separated the two germline ends. Germline V gene sequence: CDR1 MNHEY, CDR2 SMNVEV (reference sequence). This chain's CDR3 is CASSKLGSNEKLFF. CDR3 nucleotides: TGTGCCAGCAGTAAGCTCGGGTCTAATGAAAAACTGTTTTTT. Full variable domain (outside the CDR3, taken from reference TRBV27 and TRBJ1-4): EAQVTQNPRYLITVTGKKLTVTCSQNMNHEYMSWYRQDPGLGLRQIYYSMNVEVTDKGDVPEGYKVSRKEKRNFPLILESPSPNQTSLYFCASSKLGSNEKLFFGSGTQLSVL.

The CDR3, as DNA: TGCGCCAGCAGTCACGCCTACGAGCAGTACTTC. Encoded protein: CASSHAYEQYF. The rearrangement joins TRBV23-1 to TRBJ2-7; D gene unclear. TRBV23-1 is flagged as an ORF with uncertain function. The V and J ends lost 3 bases and 2 bases respectively, with 2 bases between them. The CDR3 is 11 amino acids.

The gene calls are TRBV5-1 and TRBJ2-7; the D call may be TRBD1 or TRBD2 (5 bases each). The germline gives CDR1 SGHRS, CDR2 YFSETQ. This CDR3 spans 15 amino acids. The V and J ends lost 0 bases and 6 bases respectively, with 16 bases between them. The CDR3 reads CASSLERGPAREQYF. The CDR3 region has the DNA TGCGCCAGCAGCTTGGAGAGGGGACCCGCCCGCGAGCAGTACTTC.

The V call is TRBV15, the J call TRBJ2-3; 9 positions match TRBD1. Germline V lookup: CDR1 LNHNV, CDR2 YYDKDF (reference sequence). This CDR3 has 17 residues. Trimming removed 0 bases from V and 6 bases from J; junction bases left unmatched: 10. CDR3 DNA: TGTGCCACCAGCAGAGATAGGGGGACAGGGTTTCTGGATACGCAGTATTTT. Its translation: CATSRDRGTGFLDTQYF.

The rearrangement joins TRBV30 to TRBJ1-5, with a possible D match to TRBD1 (5 bases). In germline, CDR1 is GTSNPN, CDR2 SVGIG (reference sequence). V lost 1 base and J 7 bases, leaving 20 bases between the germline ends. The CDR3 length is 16 residues. Here the CDR3 DNA reads TGTGCCTGGAGTGACCCGTGGACATCCTCGGGGCAGCCCCAGCATTTT. This encodes CAWSDPWTSSGQPQHF.

Worth noting for this clone: Germline is not matched at one junction end, which may reflect a read error. The rearrangement links TRBV11-2 to TRBJ2-7; D may correspond to TRBD1 or TRBD2 (5 bases each). The length of the CDR3 is 16 residues. Germline CDR1 reads SGHAT; CDR2 reads FQNNGV. The DNA for the CDR3 is TGTGCCAGCAGCCTAGACCGGGACCCCCGATTCTACGAGCAGTACTTC. Amino acids: CASSLDRDPRFYEQYF.

This clone turned up a few times. This chain uses TRBV2 with TRBJ2-2; no firm D call. Germline assignment: CDR1 SNHLY and CDR2 FYNNEI. Trimming shortened V by 7 bases and J by 2 bases, and 14 bases separated the two germline ends. The CDR3 covers 15 residues. Written as DNA, the CDR3 is TGTGCCAGCAAAGGAACTATCATAAACACCGGGGAGCTGTTTTTT. Its protein product is CASKGTIINTGELFF.

This chain uses TRBV28 with TRBJ1-2; TRBD1 might be the D (5 bases). Between the trimmed V and J ends, which lost 3 bases and 7 bases, there was a span of 12 bases. From germline, CDR1 is MDHEN and CDR2 SYDVKM. CDR3 size: 13 residues. The DNA of the CDR3 is TGTGCCAGCAGTTTCCCCAGGGCTCCTGGCTACACCTTC. It is translated as CASSFPRAPGYTF.

The V gene is TRBV4-1, the J gene TRBJ2-1; 12 nucleotides line up with TRBD2. CDR3 length equals 15 residues. From germline, CDR1 is MGHRA and CDR2 YSYEKL. V lost 6 bases and J lost 4; bases outside the gene matches: 4. The CDR3, as DNA: TGCGCCAGCAGTTTGACTAGCGGGAGATACAATGAGCAGTTCTTC. Translation gives CASSLTSGRYNEQFF.

The chain recombines TRBV20-1 with TRBJ2-1; unclear D gene. The CDR3 covers 11 residues. Germline lookup yields CDR1 DFQATT and CDR2 SNEGSKA (reference sequence). The chain's CDR3 is CSTATNNEQFF. The CDR3 bases are TGCTCGACGGCTACAAACAATGAGCAGTTCTTC.

The rearrangement uses TRBV6-1 and TRBJ2-5, with D maybe TRBD2 (5 bases). Germline loops: CDR1 MNHNS, CDR2 SASEGT. CDR3 length: 14 amino acids. V lost 1 base, J lost 4 bases, and 10 bases lay in between. The CDR3 region has the DNA TGTGCCAGCAGTGAAGGGGCCGGGATAGAGACCCAGTACTTC. It encodes CASSEGAGIETQYF.